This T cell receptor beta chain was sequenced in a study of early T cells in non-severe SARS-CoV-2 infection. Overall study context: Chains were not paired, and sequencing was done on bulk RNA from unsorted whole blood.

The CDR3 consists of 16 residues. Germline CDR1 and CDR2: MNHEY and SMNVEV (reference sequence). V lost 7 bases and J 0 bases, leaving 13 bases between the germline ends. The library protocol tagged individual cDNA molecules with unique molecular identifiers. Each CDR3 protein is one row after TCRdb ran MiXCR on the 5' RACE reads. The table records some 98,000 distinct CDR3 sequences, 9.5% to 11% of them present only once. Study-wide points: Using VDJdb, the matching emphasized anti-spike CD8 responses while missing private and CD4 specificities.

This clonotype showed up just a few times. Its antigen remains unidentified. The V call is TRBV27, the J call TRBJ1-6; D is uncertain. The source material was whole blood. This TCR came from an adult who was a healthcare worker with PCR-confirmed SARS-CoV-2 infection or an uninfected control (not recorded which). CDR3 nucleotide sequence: TGTGCCAGCACTTCCGCTCAGGCCTCCTATAATTCACCCCTCCACTTT. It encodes CASTSAQASYNSPLHF.